This T cell receptor beta chain was sequenced for a study of T cells after yellow fever vaccination. Study background: SMART-Seq v4 Ultra Low Input handled preparation of low-cell-number fractions.

This clonotype was seen more than once but under ten times. Its antigen is not identified. Study results and caveats: Post-booster samples contained most primary-vaccination clones (around 95% CD4, almost 90% CD8).

From the 5' RACE reads, TCRdb called clonotypes with MiXCR, one entry per CDR3 protein. This table holds 500,000 to 650,000 distinct CDR3 sequences, less than 20% found once. CDR1 and CDR2 from the germline V gene are SGDLS and YYNGEE. The CDR3 consists of 14 residues. V lost 0 bases and J lost 8, with 13 bases in between. The chain employs TRBV9 and TRBJ2-3, with TRBD1 as a possible D gene (5 bases). This sample comprised PBMCs, obtained about 5 days after the first yellow fever vaccination. The TCR sequence derives from a man between 18 and 29 years old who received the YFV17D yellow fever vaccine. The CDR3 nucleotides read TGTGCCAGCAGCGTAGTATTGGGGCCAGGTACGCAGTATTTT. This gives the protein CASSVVLGPGTQYF.